This TCR beta chain is from a study of control samples from healthy donors and cancer patients. Clones were sequenced by immunoSEQ multiplex PCR, and TCRdb holds only the in-frame ones, with some missing. The sample holds some 64,000 clones; 90% are singletons and the top ten take 0.95% to 1.5%. The sample consisted of PBMCs. The source is a woman in her 50s with colorectal cancer.

This chain's CDR3 is CASSFLTPGVGGYTF. Here the CDR3 DNA reads TGTGCCAGCAGCTTTCTGACACCGGGGGTAGGTGGCTACACCTTC. The chain has TRBV7-9 and TRBJ1-2; possible D gene TRBD1, 5 bases. The CDR3 extends over 15 amino acids. Germline V gene lookup returns CDR1 SEHNR and CDR2 FQNEAQ (reference sequence). The V and J ends lost 3 bases and 7 bases respectively, with 18 bases between them.